This TCR beta chain is from a study of blood T cell repertoires in COVID-19. Turning to the study itself: Both acute and convalescent COVID-19 samples were obtained from the United States, Italy and Spain. PBMCs, B-cell-depleted T cells, or T cells provided the cDNA or gDNA that made up the material.

In the original analysis: How many nucleated cells were present was estimated from reference gene primer amplification. Here immunoSEQ multiplex PCR was the method, and the copy in TCRdb shows in-frame clones only, minus some. V and J calls and clone size follow that table, whereas D and trimming were derived from the DNA. The sample comprises tens of thousands of clones, more than 75% of which are singletons, and approximately 5% rests with the top ten. Sequencing used peripheral blood. The sequence came from a man aged 45 to 65 with active COVID-19.

Here the CDR3 reads CASSISPRWELFF. DNA of the CDR3: TGTGCCAGCAGCATAAGCCCCAGGTGGGAGCTGTTTTTT. The chain is built from TRBV13 and TRBJ2-2; D uncertain. Trimming left V 5 bases short and J 9 bases short, with 13 bases between. CDR3 size: 13 residues. CDR1 is PRHDT, CDR2 FYEKMQ, per germline (reference sequence).